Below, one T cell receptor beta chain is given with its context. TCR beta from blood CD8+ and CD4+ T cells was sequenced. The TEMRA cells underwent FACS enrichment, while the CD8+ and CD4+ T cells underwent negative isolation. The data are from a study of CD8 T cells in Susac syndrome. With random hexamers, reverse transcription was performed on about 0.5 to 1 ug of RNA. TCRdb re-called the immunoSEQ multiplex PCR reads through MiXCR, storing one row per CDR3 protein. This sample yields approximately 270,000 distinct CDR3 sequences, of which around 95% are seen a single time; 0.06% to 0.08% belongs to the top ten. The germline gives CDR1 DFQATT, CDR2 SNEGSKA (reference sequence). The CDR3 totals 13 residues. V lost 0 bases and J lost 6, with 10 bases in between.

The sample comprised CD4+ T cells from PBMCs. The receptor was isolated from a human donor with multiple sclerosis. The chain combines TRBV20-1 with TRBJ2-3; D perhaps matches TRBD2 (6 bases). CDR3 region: CSARDTGVDTQYF. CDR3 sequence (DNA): TGCAGTGCTAGAGATACGGGAGTGGATACGCAGTATTTT.